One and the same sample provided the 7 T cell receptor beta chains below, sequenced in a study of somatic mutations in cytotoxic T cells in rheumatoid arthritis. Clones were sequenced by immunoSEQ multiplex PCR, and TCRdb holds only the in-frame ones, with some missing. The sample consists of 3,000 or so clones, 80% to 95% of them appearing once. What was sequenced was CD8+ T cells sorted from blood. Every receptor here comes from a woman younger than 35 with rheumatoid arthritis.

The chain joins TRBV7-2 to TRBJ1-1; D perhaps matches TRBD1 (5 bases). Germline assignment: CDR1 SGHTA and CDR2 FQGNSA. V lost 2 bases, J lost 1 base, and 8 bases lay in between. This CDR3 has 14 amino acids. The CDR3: CASSLLQANTEAFF. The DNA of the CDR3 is TGTGCCAGCAGCTTATTACAGGCGAACACTGAAGCTTTCTTT.

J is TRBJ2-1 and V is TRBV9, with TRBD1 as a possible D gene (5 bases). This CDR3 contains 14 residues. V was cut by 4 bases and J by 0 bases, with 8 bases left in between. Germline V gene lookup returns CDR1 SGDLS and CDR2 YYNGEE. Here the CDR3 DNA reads TGTGCCAGCAGCATCGACAGCTCCTACAATGAGCAGTTCTTC. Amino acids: CASSIDSSYNEQFF.

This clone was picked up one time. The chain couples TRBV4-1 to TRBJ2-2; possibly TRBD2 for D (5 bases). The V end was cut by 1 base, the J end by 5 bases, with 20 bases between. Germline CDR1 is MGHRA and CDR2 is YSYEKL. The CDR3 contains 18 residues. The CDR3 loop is CASSQGVSPEGRTGELFF. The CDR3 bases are TGCGCCAGCAGCCAAGGAGTGTCCCCCGAGGGTCGGACCGGGGAGCTGTTTTTT.

The CDR3 DNA is TGTGCCAGCAGCGTCGCAGCGGGTGGTCACTACGAGCAGTACTTC. It specifies CASSVAAGGHYEQYF. This rearrangement joins TRBV9 to TRBJ2-7; TRBD2 might be the D (6 bases). The CDR3 sequence is 15 residues long. V was pared by 2 bases and J by 3 bases, with 15 bases between. Germline CDR1 is SGDLS and CDR2 is YYNGEE.

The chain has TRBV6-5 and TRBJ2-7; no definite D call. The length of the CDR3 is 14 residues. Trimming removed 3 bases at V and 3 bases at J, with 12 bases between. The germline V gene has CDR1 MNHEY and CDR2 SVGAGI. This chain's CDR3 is CASSYGGVVYEQYF. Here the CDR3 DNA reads TGTGCCAGCAGTTATGGTGGAGTCGTCTACGAGCAGTACTTC.

CDR3 sequence reads: CASSYLSTGRTEAFF. In DNA form, the CDR3 reads TGTGCCAGCAGTTATCTTAGTACAGGGCGAACTGAAGCTTTCTTT. The V gene is TRBV6-6, the J gene TRBJ1-1, with TRBD1 as a possible D gene (6 bases). V lost 3 bases to trimming and J lost 5 bases, with 16 bases between them. The germline CDR1 and CDR2 sequences are MNHNY and SVGAGI (reference sequence). The CDR3 loop spans 15 amino acids.

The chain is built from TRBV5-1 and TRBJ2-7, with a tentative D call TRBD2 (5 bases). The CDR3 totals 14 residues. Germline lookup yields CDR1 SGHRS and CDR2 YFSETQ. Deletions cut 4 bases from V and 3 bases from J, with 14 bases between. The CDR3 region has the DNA TGCGCCAGCAGCCCACCCACGGACTTCTACGAGCAGTACTTC. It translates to CASSPPTDFYEQYF.